These 18 T cell receptor beta chains originate from one sample sequenced in a study of blood T cell repertoires in COVID-19. Libraries were prepared by immunoSEQ multiplex PCR; TCRdb keeps only in-frame clonotypes and omits some of them. In the table there are about 180,000 clones, just over 85% of which are singletons. The specimen sequenced was PBMCs or T cells enriched from blood (not recorded which). The receptors here all came from a woman under 30 who had recovered from COVID-19.

The J gene is TRBJ1-1, the V gene TRBV28; D not resolved. The CDR3 consists of 13 residues. V gave up 7 bases and J gave up 8 bases, with 17 bases separating them. In germline, CDR1 is MDHEN, CDR2 SYDVKM. Written as DNA, the CDR3 is TGTGCCAGCACCTTAGGCCCGGCGGAAGAAGCTTTCTTT. Protein: CASTLGPAEEAFF.

This clone was counted between two and nine times. The chain combines TRBV7-8 with TRBJ2-7; no firm D call. Trimming shortened V by 5 bases and J by 5 bases, and 4 bases separated the two germline ends. There are 10 residues in the CDR3. Germline assignment: CDR1 SGHVS and CDR2 FQNEAQ. CDR3 loop: CASSHNEQYF. CDR3 DNA sequence: TGTGCCAGCAGCCATAACGAGCAGTACTTC.

J is TRBJ2-1 and V is TRBV2; D is ambiguous. CDR1 and CDR2 from the germline V gene are SNHLY and FYNNEI. Trimming pared 5 bases from V and 10 bases from J, leaving 15 bases between. The CDR3 spans 13 residues. CDR3 region: CASSSDLSREQFF. The CDR3 coding sequence is TGTGCCAGCAGTTCAGACCTAAGCAGGGAGCAGTTCTTC.

The J gene is TRBJ1-5, the V gene TRBV7-2; D remains ambiguous. Germline CDR1 SGHTA, CDR2 FQGNSA. V was shortened by 3 bases and J by 4 bases, with 4 bases between the two germline ends. The CDR3 sequence is 12 residues long. This CDR3 is CASSFPNQPQHF. CDR3 coding DNA: TGTGCCAGCAGCTTCCCTAATCAGCCCCAGCATTTT.

The CDR3 region is CSASCWQSGASGRFYEQYF. The CDR3 DNA sequence: TGCAGTGCCAGTTGTTGGCAATCGGGGGCTAGCGGGAGATTCTACGAGCAGTACTTC. The chain links TRBV20-1 to TRBJ2-7, with 10 bases lining up with TRBD2. CDR3 length: 19 amino acids. Losses at the gene ends were 6 bases for V and 3 bases for J; bases not matched to a gene: 23. Germline lookup yields CDR1 DFQATT and CDR2 SNEGSKA (reference sequence).

This chain links TRBV5-6 with TRBJ1-6, with D perhaps matching TRBD1 (5 bases). The V end lost 6 bases, the J end lost 6 bases, and 13 bases lay between the germline ends. The germline V gene has CDR1 SGHDT and CDR2 YYEEEE. The CDR3 runs to 14 residues. CDR3 sequence (DNA): TGTGCCAGCACCAACCAGGGTACTAATTCACCCCTCCACTTT. Translation: CASTNQGTNSPLHF.

DNA of the CDR3: TGTGCCAGCAGTAAAAAAGACAGGGACACTGAAGCTTTCTTT. It yields the protein CASSKKDRDTEAFF. This rearrangement joins TRBV6-5 to TRBJ1-1; 7 bases fit TRBD1. Germline V gene lookup returns CDR1 MNHEY and CDR2 SVGAGI. The CDR3 contains 14 residues. Losses at the gene ends were 5 bases for V and 3 bases for J; bases not matched to a gene: 6.

V and J are TRBV5-1 and TRBJ1-3; the D gene is possibly TRBD1 (6 bases). The CDR3 is made up of 15 amino acids. V dropped 4 bases and J dropped 0 bases, with 11 bases sitting between them. CDR1 and CDR2 from the germline V gene are SGHRS and YFSETQ. The CDR3 loop reads CASSQTGSSGNTIYF. As DNA, the CDR3 is TGCGCCAGCAGCCAGACAGGTAGCTCTGGAAACACCATATATTTT.

In DNA, the CDR3 is TGCGCCAGCTCCGCCTCCGACAGCACTGAAGCTTTCTTT. Translating gives CASSASDSTEAFF. The chain employs TRBV5-1 and TRBJ1-1; a weak D match, TRBD1 (5 bases). Trimming stripped 7 bases from V and 4 bases from J, with 14 bases between. The CDR3 has 13 amino acids. CDR1 and CDR2 (germline): SGHRS, YFSETQ.

The V gene is TRBV21-1, the J gene TRBJ1-5; TRBD1, the table's D call, was not compared with the DNA. TRBV21-1 is a listed pseudogene. This CDR3 has 14 residues. The CDR3 protein is CANPRGTGAIAQHF. The DNA of the CDR3 is TGTGCCAACCCAAGGGGAACGGGTGCGATTGCCCAGCATTTT.

The chain links TRBV15 to TRBJ2-7; D gene uncertain. From germline, CDR1 is LNHNV and CDR2 YYDKDF (reference sequence). Trimming removed 3 bases from V and 3 bases from J, with 9 bases in between. This CDR3 region has 13 residues. DNA of the CDR3: TGTGCCACCAGCAGGGAGAGTTACTACGAGCAGTACTTC. This codes for CATSRESYYEQYF. Looking up the rest from reference TRBV15 and TRBJ2-7 gives the full variable domain: DAMVIQNPRYQVTQFGKPVTLSCSQTLNHNVMYWYQQKSSQAPKLLFHYYDKDFNNEADTPDNFQSRRPNTSFCFLDIRSPGLGDTAMYLCATSRESYYEQYFGPGTRLTVT.

The V call is TRBV5-6, the J call TRBJ2-1; a weak D match, TRBD1 (5 bases). Germline V gene lookup returns CDR1 SGHDT and CDR2 YYEEEE. Trimming left V 4 bases short and J 6 bases short, with 17 bases between. The CDR3 is 15 amino acids. CDR3 amino acids: CASSEPDQGSNEQFF. The CDR3 DNA reads TGTGCCAGCAGCGAACCCGATCAGGGTTCCAATGAGCAGTTCTTC.

The gene calls are TRBV7-9 and TRBJ1-4; D is unclear. In germline, CDR1 is SEHNR, CDR2 FQNEAQ (reference sequence). V was shortened by 3 bases and J by 7 bases, with 15 bases between the two germline ends. There are 15 residues in the CDR3. DNA of the CDR3: TGTGCCAGCAGCTTTTTGGAGGCTCCAGGTGAAAAACTGTTTTTT. This gives the protein CASSFLEAPGEKLFF.

This clone has only a few counts. This rearrangement joins TRBV9 to TRBJ2-7, with D tentatively TRBD2 (5 bases). Trimming pared 1 base from V and 3 bases from J, leaving 8 bases between. CDR1 is SGDLS and CDR2 is YYNGEE in the germline V gene. The CDR3 spans 13 residues. The CDR3 nucleotides read TGTGCCAGCAGCGTACGGGGAGACTACGAGCAGTACTTC. Its protein is CASSVRGDYEQYF.

This clone was counted once. The gene calls are TRBV11-1 and TRBJ2-2; D may be TRBD2 (6 bases). Germline CDR1 is SGHAT and CDR2 is FQDESV (reference sequence). CDR3 length equals 16 residues. V dropped 3 bases and J dropped 0 bases, with 11 bases sitting between them. Here the CDR3 reads CASSFWGLTNTGELFF. The CDR3 DNA reads as TGTGCCAGCAGCTTTTGGGGACTGACGAACACCGGGGAGCTGTTTTTT.

The gene calls are TRBV5-1 and TRBJ2-1; 7 nucleotides line up with TRBD1. The J segment lost 4 bases and the V segment lost 0 bases, leaving 4 bases of the junction unmatched. Germline-derived CDR1 and CDR2 are SGHRS and YFSETQ. CDR3 length: 15 residues. The DNA for the CDR3 is TGCGCCAGCAGCTTGGCGGGACAGATATACAATGAGCAGTTCTTC. Its translation: CASSLAGQIYNEQFF.

The CDR3 DNA reads TGTGCCAGCAGAGTGAACAGGGGTCAGCCCCAGCATTTT. The encoded protein is CASRVNRGQPQHF. The chain carries TRBV12-3 or TRBV12-4 and TRBJ1-5; 7 nucleotides agree with TRBD1. V trimming: 6 bases; J trimming: 6 bases; junction bases outside the gene matches: 5. This CDR3 comprises 13 residues.

The rearrangement links TRBV29-1 to TRBJ2-2; a possible D gene is TRBD1 (5 bases). V lost 3 bases and J lost 6, with 5 bases in between. Germline assignment: CDR1 SQVTM and CDR2 ANQGSEA. This CDR3 has 11 amino acids. CDR3 amino acids: CSVDRAGELFF. CDR3 sequence (DNA): TGCAGCGTTGACAGGGCCGGGGAGCTGTTTTTT.